One sample yielded the 20 T cell receptor beta chains listed below, sequenced in a study of cytomegalovirus exposure and HLA in healthy donors listed by TCRdb under 2017. The method behind the library was the immunoSEQ multiplex PCR assay. TCRdb provides this immuneACCESS table in a form limited to in-frame rearrangements. Some clones are lacking; in checked studies, under half of them reflect an unresolved V gene, and why the rest are absent is not known. The sample table contains over 150,000 clones; only one count was recorded for 75% to 95% of them. Roughly 3% of the sample belongs to the ten largest clones. Sequenced input: PBMCs. The receptors originated from a woman in her late teens or twenties in good health and CMV-seropositive.

This rearrangement joins TRBV4-2 to TRBJ2-1; 7 bases are a match to TRBD2. The CDR3 loop spans 14 amino acids. V lost 0 bases, J lost 6 bases, and 2 bases stayed unmatched. The germline V gene encodes CDR1 LGHNA and CDR2 YNFKEQ. DNA for the CDR3: TGTGCCAGCAGCCAAGATGGGAGGGGCAATGAGCAGTTCTTC. Protein sequence: CASSQDGRGNEQFF.

The rearrangement joins TRBV6-6 to TRBJ2-7; TRBD2 matches 13 bases. Looked up from germline, CDR1 is MNHNY and CDR2 is SVGAGI (reference sequence). V lost 6 bases, J lost 1 base, and 3 bases stayed unmatched. CDR3 size: 15 residues. The CDR3 spells CASSPGLAGSYEQYF. The CDR3 DNA reads TGTGCCAGCAGCCCGGGACTAGCGGGATCCTACGAGCAGTACTTC.

A single count supports this clone. The chain carries TRBV7-2 and TRBJ2-3, with 9 bases fitting TRBD2. The V and J ends lost 0 bases and 5 bases, in that order; junction bases with no gene match: 3. Germline CDR1 and CDR2: SGHTA and FQGNSA. This CDR3 comprises 15 residues. Here the CDR3 reads CASSLAGLAGDTQYF. In DNA form, the CDR3 reads TGTGCCAGCAGCTTAGCGGGACTAGCTGGAGATACGCAGTATTTT.

The CDR3 loop reads CASSEREGAGPEQYF. CDR3 DNA sequence: TGTGCCAGCAGTGAAAGAGAGGGAGCGGGACCCGAGCAGTACTTC. The chain joins TRBV2 to TRBJ2-7; 7 bases agree with TRBD2. V dropped 2 bases and J dropped 6; count of bases not matched to a gene: 10. The CDR3 extends over 15 amino acids. Per germline, CDR1 SNHLY and CDR2 FYNNEI.

About this clone itself: A read error may account for a junction end that differs from germline. This chain joins TRBV2 and TRBJ2-3; 8 nucleotides agree with TRBD2. CDR1 is SNHLY and CDR2 is FYNNEI in the germline V gene. There are 11 residues in the CDR3. CDR3 nucleotide sequence: TGTGCCAGCAGTGAGGGAGTAGCGGGGCGATTT. Its translation is CASSEGVAGRF.

The chain employs TRBV18 and TRBJ2-2; 7 bases fit TRBD1. V shed 4 bases and J 0 bases; nucleotides not matched to a gene: 11. The CDR3 spans 18 residues. The germline CDR1 and CDR2 sequences are KGHSH and LQKENI. The CDR3 DNA reads TGTGCCAGCTCACGAGCCAGACAGGGCCCCTCGAACACCGGGGAGCTGTTTTTT. Amino acid sequence: CASSRARQGPSNTGELFF.

This CDR3 is CATSNRGTTDTQYF. CDR3 nucleotide sequence: TGTGCCACCAGCAACAGGGGAACCACAGATACGCAGTATTTT. This chain links TRBV15 with TRBJ2-3; TRBD1 matches 7 bases. This CDR3 comprises 14 residues. V shed 4 bases and J 2 bases; nucleotides not matched to a gene: 3. The germline V gene has CDR1 LNHNV and CDR2 YYDKDF (reference sequence).

The chain joins TRBV28 to TRBJ2-7; 10 bases align to TRBD1. The V gene's germline CDR1 is MDHEN and CDR2 SYDVKM. The length of the CDR3 is 15 residues. The junction had 5 bases not matched to a gene; V was cut back by 6 bases and J by 0 bases. In DNA, the CDR3 is TGTGCCAGCAGCCATGGGACAGGGGACTCCTACGAGCAGTACTTC. Translated, it gives CASSHGTGDSYEQYF.

This clone occurred once. J is TRBJ2-3 and V is TRBV5-1; 10 positions agree with TRBD2. V gave up 4 bases and J gave up 3 bases; unmatched junction bases: 2. The CDR3 has 14 residues. CDR1 and CDR2 from the germline V gene are SGHRS and YFSETQ. CDR3 protein: CASSQGLATDTQYF. For the CDR3, the DNA is TGCGCCAGCAGCCAGGGACTAGCGACAGATACGCAGTATTTT. Full variable domain (missing parts from reference TRBV5-1 and TRBJ2-3): KAGVTQTPRYLIKTRGQQVTLSCSPISGHRSVSWYQQTPGQGLQFLFEYFSETQRNKGNFPGRFSGRQFSNSRSEMNVSTLELGDSALYLCASSQGLATDTQYFGPGTRLTVL.

V and J are TRBV5-1 and TRBJ2-3; 14 bases are shared with TRBD2. The CDR3 has 17 residues. Germline V CDR1 and CDR2: SGHRS, YFSETQ. V was clipped by 4 bases and J by 5 bases; unmatched bases: 9. The CDR3 nucleotides are TGCGCCAGCAGCCCACCGGGGACTAGCGGGAGTGTAGATACGCAGTATTTT. It codes for CASSPPGTSGSVDTQYF.

This clone was observed a single time. The chain uses TRBV30 and TRBJ1-2; D perhaps matches TRBD1 (6 bases). Germline V CDR1 and CDR2: GTSNPN, SVGIG (reference sequence). The CDR3 sequence is 14 residues long. V lost 0 bases to trimming and J lost 8 bases, with 16 bases between them. The DNA for the CDR3 is TGTGCCTGGAGTGTGGGCAGGGGAAGGGGAGGCTACACCTTC. Translated, it gives CAWSVGRGRGGYTF.

The chain couples TRBV5-8 to TRBJ2-7, with D perhaps TRBD1 (5 bases). Germline CDR1 SGHTS, CDR2 YDEGEE. Trimming pared 1 base from V and 6 bases from J, leaving 8 bases between. The length of the CDR3 is 12 residues. The CDR3 loop is CASSLQGVEQYF. Written as DNA, the CDR3 is TGTGCCAGCAGCTTGCAAGGGGTCGAGCAGTACTTC.

This chain joins TRBV6-1 and TRBJ2-7; D not certain. V was clipped by 5 bases and J by 3 bases, with 11 bases between them. CDR3 length: 13 residues. Germline V gene sequence: CDR1 MNHNS, CDR2 SASEGT. This chain's CDR3 is CASSNTLVYEQYF. The CDR3 DNA reads TGTGCCAGCAGTAATACGCTAGTCTACGAGCAGTACTTC.

The rearrangement uses TRBV4-1 and TRBJ2-2; perhaps TRBD2 as D (6 bases). Germline CDR1 and CDR2: MGHRA and YSYEKL. The CDR3 sequence is 15 residues long. V lost 1 base to trimming and J lost 1 base, with 7 bases between them. The CDR3 region has the DNA TGCGCCAGCAGCCAAGTGGGGGGGAACACCGGGGAGCTGTTTTTT. Translation: CASSQVGGNTGELFF.

This chain uses TRBV7-9 with TRBJ2-7; 8 bases agree with TRBD2. V trimming: 3 bases; J trimming: 2 bases; junction bases outside the gene matches: 3. The CDR3 is 14 residues long. Germline V CDR1 and CDR2: SEHNR, FQNEAQ (reference sequence). This CDR3 reads CASSFGTRAYEQYF. The CDR3 region has the DNA TGTGCCAGCAGCTTTGGGACTAGAGCCTACGAGCAGTACTTC.

J is TRBJ2-7 and V is TRBV5-6; D gene ambiguous. CDR3 length equals 11 residues. V lost 2 bases and J lost 6, with 6 bases in between. Germline CDR1 is SGHDT and CDR2 is YYEEEE. The CDR3 loop reads CASSFLREQYF. The CDR3 coding sequence is TGTGCCAGCAGCTTCCTCCGCGAGCAGTACTTC.

The chain has TRBV18 and TRBJ1-1, with 7 nucleotides matching TRBD1. The CDR3 contains 14 residues. Germline V lookup: CDR1 KGHSH, CDR2 LQKENI. V was pared by 6 bases and J by 0 bases, with 4 bases of the junction left unmatched. DNA of the CDR3: TGTGCCAGCTCCCCGGGACAGATGAACACTGAAGCTTTCTTT. Encoded protein: CASSPGQMNTEAFF.

The chain recombines TRBV2 with TRBJ2-2; D possibly corresponds to TRBD2 (5 bases). CDR3 length: 15 amino acids. The V end was cut by 4 bases, the J end by 4 bases, with 13 bases between. Germline CDR1 SNHLY, CDR2 FYNNEI. The CDR3 protein is CASSVGVLTTGELFF. The CDR3 coding sequence is TGTGCCAGCAGTGTGGGAGTCCTCACCACCGGGGAGCTGTTTTTT.

The V call is TRBV5-1, the J call TRBJ2-3; 7 nucleotides agree with TRBD2. The V gene's germline CDR1 is SGHRS and CDR2 YFSETQ. With V trimmed by 0 bases and J by 2 bases, 9 bases remained unmatched. This CDR3 region has 17 residues. This CDR3 is CASSLAREAGHTDTQYF. CDR3 bases: TGCGCCAGCAGCTTGGCCCGCGAAGCGGGGCACACAGATACGCAGTATTTT.

The V gene is TRBV10-1, the J gene TRBJ2-3; 8 bases map to TRBD2. CDR3 length equals 16 residues. Germline V gene lookup returns CDR1 WNHNN and CDR2 SYGVQD (reference sequence). V trimming: 0 bases; J trimming: 0 bases; junction bases outside the gene matches: 2. For the CDR3, the DNA is TGCGCCAGCAGTGAGTCGCCGGGGGGGAGCACAGATACGCAGTATTTT. Protein product: CASSESPGGSTDTQYF.